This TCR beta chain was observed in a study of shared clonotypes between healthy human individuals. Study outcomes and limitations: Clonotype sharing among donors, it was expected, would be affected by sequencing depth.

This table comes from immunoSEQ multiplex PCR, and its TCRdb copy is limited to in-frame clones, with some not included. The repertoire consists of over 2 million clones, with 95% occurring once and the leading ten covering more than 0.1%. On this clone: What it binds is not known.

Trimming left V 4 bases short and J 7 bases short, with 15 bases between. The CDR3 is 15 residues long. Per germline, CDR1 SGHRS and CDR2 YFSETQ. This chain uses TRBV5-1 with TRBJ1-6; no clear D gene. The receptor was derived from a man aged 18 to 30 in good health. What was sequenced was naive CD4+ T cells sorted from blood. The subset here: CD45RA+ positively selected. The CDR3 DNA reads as TGCGCCAGCAGCCCCAGGACGGCCGACAATTCACCCCTCCACTTT. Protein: CASSPRTADNSPLHF.